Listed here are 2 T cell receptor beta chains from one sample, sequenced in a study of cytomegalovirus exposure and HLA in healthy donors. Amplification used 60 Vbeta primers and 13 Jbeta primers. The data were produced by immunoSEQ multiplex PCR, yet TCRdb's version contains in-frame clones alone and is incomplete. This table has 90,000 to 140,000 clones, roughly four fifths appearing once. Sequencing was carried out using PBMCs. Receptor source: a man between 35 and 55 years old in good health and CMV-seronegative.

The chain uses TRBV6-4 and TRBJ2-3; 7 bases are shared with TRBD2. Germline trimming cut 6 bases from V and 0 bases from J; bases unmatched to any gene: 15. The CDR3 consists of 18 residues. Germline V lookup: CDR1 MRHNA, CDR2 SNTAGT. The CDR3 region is CASRALAARVPSTDTQYF. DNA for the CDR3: TGTGCCAGCAGAGCTCTAGCGGCCCGCGTTCCTAGCACAGATACGCAGTATTTT.

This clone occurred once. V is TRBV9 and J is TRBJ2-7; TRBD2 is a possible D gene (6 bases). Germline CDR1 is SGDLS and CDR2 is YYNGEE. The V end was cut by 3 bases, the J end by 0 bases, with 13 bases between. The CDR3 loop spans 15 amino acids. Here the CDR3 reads CASSEGLPSSYEQYF. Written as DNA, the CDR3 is TGTGCCAGCAGCGAAGGACTACCGAGCTCCTACGAGCAGTACTTC. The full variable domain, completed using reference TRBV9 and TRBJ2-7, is DSGVTQTPKHLITATGQRVTLRCSPRSGDLSVYWYQQSLDQGLQFLIQYYNGEERAKGNILERFSAQQFPDLHSELNLSSLELGDSALYFCASSEGLPSSYEQYFGPGTRLTVT.